These 27 T cell receptor beta chains came from one sample sequenced in a study of PD-1 blockade in classical Hodgkin lymphoma. Profiling relied on immunoSEQ multiplex PCR, and the TCRdb table lists in-frame clones only, not all of them. In the table there are approximately 29,000 clones, roughly 75% of which are singletons. Time point in this sample: cycle 4 day 1 (C4D1), after 6 weeks of nivolumab. Patients all relapsed after autologous stem cell transplantation, and there was variation in brentuximab vedotin exposure. Sample: peripheral blood mononuclear cells (PBMCs), taken before the fourth cycle of nivolumab. These receptors came from a human donor with classical Hodgkin lymphoma.

The V and J genes are TRBV11-2 and TRBJ1-2; D gene ambiguous. This CDR3 region has 12 residues. Germline CDR1 and CDR2: SGHAT and FQNNGV. Trimming took 0 bases from V and 6 from J, leaving 5 bases between them. DNA for the CDR3: TGTGCCAGCAGCTTAGATTTGGATGGCTACACCTTC. This sequence encodes CASSLDLDGYTF.

In its sample, this clone was seen once. The chain has TRBV7-9 and TRBJ2-2; D might be TRBD1 (6 bases). Per the germline V gene, CDR1 is SEHNR and CDR2 is FQNEAQ (reference sequence). Trimming took off 3 bases at V and 0 bases at J, with 8 bases between the two ends. CDR3 size: 15 residues. The DNA of the CDR3 is TGTGCCAGCAGCTTGGGGGCCCCGAACACCGGGGAGCTGTTTTTT. Its translation: CASSLGAPNTGELFF. The whole variable domain, remainder taken from reference TRBV7-9 and TRBJ2-2, is DTGVSQNPRHKITKRGQNVTFRCDPISEHNRLYWYRQTLGQGPEFLTYFQNEAQLEKSRLLSDRFSAERPKGSFSTLEIQRTEQGDSAMYLCASSLGAPNTGELFFGEGSRLTVL.

This clone occurred once. The chain has TRBV27 and TRBJ2-6; D ambiguous. The V and J ends lost 3 bases and 2 bases respectively, with 11 bases between them. The CDR3 totals 16 residues. Germline CDR1 reads MNHEY; CDR2 reads SMNVEV (reference sequence). The CDR3 sequence: CASSLWGRAGANVLTF. In DNA form, the CDR3 reads TGTGCCAGCAGTTTGTGGGGTAGGGCTGGGGCCAACGTCCTGACTTTC.

The rearrangement links TRBV7-8 to TRBJ2-5; 8 nucleotides line up with TRBD2. The CDR3 covers 15 residues. Trimming removed 5 bases from V and 5 bases from J; junction bases left unmatched: 10. Germline V gives CDR1 SGHVS, CDR2 FQNEAQ. The CDR3 sequence: CASSPGRGGDETQYF. The CDR3 coding sequence is TGTGCCAGCAGCCCAGGACGGGGGGGGGACGAGACCCAGTACTTC.

A note on this clone: The junction shows a germline mismatch at one end, possibly a read error. The chain combines TRBV10-2 with TRBJ2-5; TRBD2 aligns across 16 bases. The CDR3 has 17 amino acids. Per the germline V gene, CDR1 is WSHSY and CDR2 is SAAADI. The CDR3 DNA follows: TGCGCCAGCAGTGCGGGACTAGCGGGAGGGATGCGAGAGGCCCAGTACTTC. The encoded protein is CASSAGLAGGMREAQYF.

The V call is TRBV27, the J call TRBJ2-2, with 9 bases fitting TRBD1. After removal of 0 bases from V and 12 bases from J, the junction contained 5 bases not matched to a gene. This CDR3 contains 14 residues. Germline loops: CDR1 MNHEY, CDR2 SMNVEV (reference sequence). The CDR3 coding sequence is TGTGCCAGCAGTTTATCGATCGGGACAGGGAAGCTGTTTTTT. It codes for CASSLSIGTGKLFF.

The rearrangement links TRBV5-4 to TRBJ1-1, with D possibly matching TRBD1 (6 bases). There are 13 residues in the CDR3. V lost 6 bases to trimming and J lost 4 bases, with 13 bases between them. CDR1 is SGHNT and CDR2 is YYREEE in the germline V gene (reference sequence). The CDR3 region is CASTETGLTEAFF. The CDR3 region has the DNA TGTGCCAGCACAGAGACAGGCCTCACTGAAGCTTTCTTT.

This rearrangement joins TRBV9 to TRBJ2-2; 12 bases align to TRBD2. The germline gives CDR1 SGDLS, CDR2 YYNGEE. The J segment lost 7 bases and the V segment lost 2 bases, leaving 6 bases of the junction unmatched. CDR3 length equals 16 residues. The CDR3 DNA follows: TGTGCCAGCAGCGTCCTAGCGGGAGGGCCGATCGGGGAGCTGTTTTTT. This translates into CASSVLAGGPIGELFF. Combining the CDR3 with reference TRBV9 and TRBJ2-2 gives the whole variable domain DSGVTQTPKHLITATGQRVTLRCSPRSGDLSVYWYQQSLDQGLQFLIQYYNGEERAKGNILERFSAQQFPDLHSELNLSSLELGDSALYFCASSVLAGGPIGELFFGEGSRLTVL.

The table lists this clone with a few counts. The CDR3 coding sequence is TGTGCCAGCAGTTTAGCTACCGGGACAGCCAATCAGCCCCAGCATTTT. Translation: CASSLATGTANQPQHF. This chain uses TRBV28 with TRBJ1-5; 7 bases map to TRBD1. V shed 2 bases, J shed 3 bases, and the junction held 7 bases outside the gene matches. This CDR3 is built from 16 residues. The germline V gene has CDR1 MDHEN and CDR2 SYDVKM. The entire variable domain, with the rest obtained from reference TRBV28 and TRBJ1-5, is as follows: DVKVTQSSRYLVKRTGEKVFLECVQDMDHENMFWYRQDPGLGLRLIYFSYDVKMKEKGDIPEGYSVSREKKERFSLILESASTNQTSMYLCASSLATGTANQPQHFGDGTRLSIL.

V is TRBV5-6 and J is TRBJ1-2; D is ambiguous. The germline V and J ends were trimmed by 5 bases and 7 bases, with 15 bases remaining between them. Germline-derived CDR1 and CDR2 are SGHDT and YYEEEE. CDR3 length equals 13 residues. CDR3 sequence: CASSRPALVGYTF. In DNA, the CDR3 is TGTGCCAGCAGTCGCCCGGCGCTGGTTGGCTACACCTTC.

This chain joins TRBV7-2 and TRBJ1-5, with D unclear. Germline values: CDR1 SGHTA, CDR2 FQGNSA. The V end was cut by 2 bases, the J end by 0 bases, with 5 bases between. The CDR3 is 14 amino acids. CDR3 DNA sequence: TGTGCCAGCAGCTTATTTGGTAGCAATCAGCCCCAGCATTTT. Protein: CASSLFGSNQPQHF.

The chain recombines TRBV9 with TRBJ2-3; D tentatively fits TRBD1 or TRBD2 (5 bases each). The ends were cut back, 0 bases at V and 3 bases at J, with 14 bases in the middle. Germline V gene lookup returns CDR1 SGDLS and CDR2 YYNGEE. This CDR3 has 16 residues. CDR3: CASSVGWGSRTDTQYF. The CDR3, as DNA: TGTGCCAGCAGCGTAGGGTGGGGGAGTCGTACAGATACGCAGTATTTT.

There are a few counts of this clone. CDR3: CASSELAGGPDTQYF. In DNA form, the CDR3 reads TGTGCCAGCAGTGAACTAGCGGGAGGCCCAGATACGCAGTATTTT. This chain links TRBV6-1 with TRBJ2-3; 11 bases are a match to TRBD2. This CDR3 region has 15 residues. Germline V gene data show CDR1 as MNHNS and CDR2 as SASEGT. Trimming at V came to 2 bases and at J to 4 bases, leaving 2 bases not matched to a gene.

The chain links TRBV7-9 to TRBJ2-7; D unclear. The CDR3 consists of 14 residues. Between the trimmed V and J ends, which lost 0 bases and 6 bases, there was a span of 12 bases. Germline V gives CDR1 SEHNR, CDR2 FQNEAQ (reference sequence). CDR3 DNA: TGTGCCAGCAGCTTAGCGGGTCGTCCGGGCGAGCAGTACTTC. It codes for CASSLAGRPGEQYF.

CDR3 region: CASSLDSARTQYF. Written as DNA, the CDR3 is TGCGCCAGCAGTCTCGACAGTGCTAGGACCCAGTACTTC. The chain carries TRBV5-1 and TRBJ2-5; tentatively, D is TRBD1 (5 bases). The CDR3 sequence is 13 residues long. Trimming took off 5 bases at V and 7 bases at J, with 15 bases between the two ends. The germline V gene encodes CDR1 SGHRS and CDR2 YFSETQ.

The CDR3 protein is CASRSLAGVYNEQFF. The CDR3 nucleotides read TGTGCCAGCAGGTCACTAGCGGGGGTCTACAATGAGCAGTTCTTC. This rearrangement joins TRBV28 to TRBJ2-1, with TRBD2 identical over 11 bases. The CDR3 is made up of 15 amino acids. V lost 6 bases and J lost 3; bases outside the gene matches: 4. Germline lookup yields CDR1 MDHEN and CDR2 SYDVKM.

V and J are TRBV6-5 and TRBJ2-7; D might be TRBD1 (5 bases). The CDR3 is 13 amino acids. Germline lookup yields CDR1 MNHEY and CDR2 SVGAGI. V lost 7 bases and J lost 0, with 10 bases in between. In DNA, the CDR3 is TGTGCCAGCACCGGACACAACTCCTACGAGCAGTACTTC. Amino acid sequence: CASTGHNSYEQYF.

The chain combines TRBV19 with TRBJ1-1; no definite D call. Deletions cut 2 bases from V and 0 bases from J, with 13 bases between. Germline CDR1 LNHDA, CDR2 SQIVND (reference sequence). The CDR3 is 16 amino acids. CDR3 in amino acids: CASSIRHPYLNTEAFF. In nucleotides, the CDR3 is TGTGCCAGTAGTATACGGCATCCTTATTTGAACACTGAAGCTTTCTTT. The full variable domain, its missing parts supplied by reference TRBV19 and TRBJ1-1, is DGGITQSPKYLFRKEGQNVTLSCEQNLNHDAMYWYRQDPGQGLRLIYYSQIVNDFQKGDIAEGYSVSREKKESFPLTVTSAQKNPTAFYLCASSIRHPYLNTEAFFGQGTRLTVV.

The chain is built from TRBV6-5 and TRBJ2-7, with D tentatively TRBD1 (6 bases). Germline V gives CDR1 MNHEY, CDR2 SVGAGI. Trimming took off 2 bases at V and 5 bases at J, with 16 bases between the two ends. The CDR3 loop spans 15 amino acids. CDR3 bases: TGTGCCAGCAGTTACATGACCCTACAGGGAAACGAGCAGTACTTC. Translating gives CASSYMTLQGNEQYF.

V gene TRBV29-1 combines with J gene TRBJ1-1; unclear D gene. V lost 7 bases and J lost 5, with 20 bases in between. The germline V gene has CDR1 SQVTM and CDR2 ANQGSEA. There are 14 residues in the CDR3. This CDR3 is CSATLFGSGTEAFF. The CDR3 region has the DNA TGCAGCGCGACCCTTTTTGGTTCGGGAACTGAAGCTTTCTTT.

The chain links TRBV6-9 to TRBJ1-4; D is undetermined. Looked up from germline, CDR1 is MNHGY and CDR2 is SVAAGI. CDR3 length: 16 amino acids. The V and J ends lost 6 bases and 3 bases respectively, with 17 bases between them. CDR3 sequence: CASSLGEQPPNEKLFF. DNA for the CDR3: TGTGCCAGCAGCCTCGGAGAACAGCCGCCTAATGAAAAACTGTTTTTT.

This clone showed up just once. This chain joins TRBV10-1 and TRBJ2-1, with D possibly being TRBD2 (6 bases). V lost 4 bases, J lost 8 bases, and 15 bases lay in between. The CDR3 runs to 14 residues. CDR1 is WNHNN and CDR2 is SYGVQD in the germline V gene (reference sequence). In DNA form, the CDR3 reads TGCGCCAGCAGTGTAGTCGGGAGAGTGGATGAGCAGTTCTTC. It specifies CASSVVGRVDEQFF.

The chain employs TRBV19 and TRBJ1-4, with a possible D match to TRBD1 (5 bases). V was shortened by 4 bases and J by 7 bases, with 13 bases between the two germline ends. This CDR3 has 14 residues. Germline V gene data show CDR1 as LNHDA and CDR2 as SQIVND (reference sequence). The CDR3 nucleotides read TGTGCCAGTAGTACCCGAAGGGGAGGTGAAAAACTGTTTTTT. This encodes CASSTRRGGEKLFF.

As regards this clone: At one boundary the junction diverges from the germline segment, which might be a read error. The chain is built from TRBV5-1 and TRBJ2-7; 11 bases align to TRBD1. Per the germline V gene, CDR1 is SGHRS and CDR2 is YFSETQ. The CDR3 contains 12 residues. The CDR3 loop is CASSLDGTGGSF. The CDR3, as DNA: TGCGCCAGCAGCCTGGACGGGACAGGGGGTTCCTTC.

The chain carries TRBV15 and TRBJ1-2; TRBD1 agrees at 7 bases. Germline assignment: CDR1 LNHNV and CDR2 YYDKDF (reference sequence). The CDR3 extends over 13 amino acids. V was clipped by 1 base and J by 8 bases; unmatched bases: 4. CDR3 DNA: TGTGCCACCAGCAGAGTTACAGGGGAAGGCTACACCTTC. The encoded protein is CATSRVTGEGYTF. The full variable domain, with the rest looked up from reference TRBV15 and TRBJ1-2, is DAMVIQNPRYQVTQFGKPVTLSCSQTLNHNVMYWYQQKSSQAPKLLFHYYDKDFNNEADTPDNFQSRRPNTSFCFLDIRSPGLGDTAMYLCATSRVTGEGYTFGSGTRLTVV.

There are a few counts of this clone. This chain connects TRBV10-3 to TRBJ1-1; 7 nucleotides line up with TRBD1. The CDR3 totals 13 residues. Germline values: CDR1 ENHRY, CDR2 SYGVKD. Unmatched junction bases numbered 9, after V lost 11 bases and J lost 3 bases. CDR3 sequence reads: CASGGQLHTEAFF. The DNA for the CDR3 is TGTGCCTCCGGGGGACAGTTACACACTGAAGCTTTCTTT.

This chain links TRBV19 with TRBJ1-5, with 8 bases fitting TRBD1. With 6 bases clipped from V and 4 bases from J, the junction kept 8 bases outside the gene matches. CDR3 length equals 15 residues. The V gene's germline CDR1 is LNHDA and CDR2 SQIVND (reference sequence). The CDR3 nucleotides read TGTGCCAGTAGGTCAGGACAGGGAGGTAATCAGCCCCAGCATTTT. Protein: CASRSGQGGNQPQHF.